The clone carrying this T cell receptor (beta chain) was counted a single time. In the original analysis: Nucleated cell counts were estimated from reference gene primer amplification. Method: immunoSEQ multiplex PCR; TCRdb's copy keeps in-frame clones and lacks some. That table supplies the V and J calls and clone size; D and trimming were determined from the DNA. The data contain about 140,000 clones, about 88% of them singletons. These data originate in a study of blood T cell repertoires in COVID-19. Across the whole study: Donors in the United States, Italy and Spain gave samples during acute or convalescent COVID-19. T cells, B-cell-depleted T cells, or PBMCs supplied cDNA or gDNA.

The sequence was obtained from a man aged 45-65 years with active or convalescent COVID-19. Sequenced material: peripheral blood.

The CDR3 sequence: CASSPGQGYGYTF. The CDR3 region has the DNA TGTGCCAGCAGTCCAGGACAGGGTTATGGCTACACCTTC. V is TRBV28 and J is TRBJ1-2, with 8 positions matching TRBD1. There are 13 residues in the CDR3. CDR1 and CDR2 (germline): MDHEN, SYDVKM. V shed 5 bases, J shed 5 bases, and the junction held 4 bases outside the gene matches.